This TCR beta chain is from a study of cytomegalovirus exposure and HLA in healthy donors (dated by TCRdb to the late 2010s). About the study as a whole: An earlier analysis of under 600 of the donors reported approximately 270 Gb of sequence data and around 110 million unique TCR beta sequences from around 200 million T cells. To study patterns of TCR occurrence, a later analysis re-analyzed previously published TCR beta repertoires from 700 or so donors and added high-resolution HLA genotyping. The number of typed donors differed by locus: roughly 620-640 for A, B, C, DRB1 and DQB1; 500 to 550 for DQA1; some 590 for DPA1; and roughly 490 for DPB1. The study aimed to test whether cataloging public T cell receptors could reveal signatures of past pathogen exposure. To predict cytomegalovirus infection status, the study brought together high-throughput TCR immunosequencing, statistical association of individual TCRs with disease status, and machine learning. The study used immunosequencing to profile the T cell repertoires of 666 subjects and linked those repertoires to cytomegalovirus serostatus. To decide whether each TCR beta V gene segment behaved as functional or pseudogenic, an earlier analysis of 587 of the donors relied on high-throughput TCR beta sequencing. In the later analysis, no new phenotypic data were used to find candidate immune exposures; instead, reliance was placed on TCR beta sequences and their occurrence across donors. Both class I and class II loci were covered by HLA typing, at four-digit resolution. The genetic ancestry cluster associated with self-reported Caucasian donors included over 65% of the roughly 390 genotyped donors. A later genetic analysis used genome-wide SNP genotypes for about 60% of the 666 donors, treating that subset as a discovery cohort. Along with the approximately 670-subject first cohort, a separate validation cohort of 120 different subjects was used. An early release that covered about 600 HLA-typed donors contained approximately 300 gigabases of sequencing data and tens of millions of unique TCR sequences. Donor age, sex, ethnicity and CMV serostatus were collected together with the repertoire data. Across approximately 420 genotyped donors of the cohort, an average of about 240,000 unique TCR beta nucleotide sequences per donor were sequenced, and roughly 20% of those sequences were non-productive. Every discovery cohort repertoire had been produced on one sequencing platform. Roughly five DR-DQ haplotypes were handled as single units for association and clustering, since linkage in the cohort was strong.

Note on this clone: Its antigen specificity is not known. No base quality values were provided; no much bigger clone lies one nucleotide off.

The library relied on the immunoSEQ multiplex PCR assay. For the multiplex PCR, a mixture combining 60 forward primers for TCR Vbeta segments and 13 reverse primers for TCR Jbeta segments was used. Amplification of the CDR3 region of rearranged TCR beta genes was performed with a multiplex PCR assay on genomic DNA. The amplified TCR beta libraries were sequenced on the Illumina HiSeq System as 87-base-pair reads. Concerning the study's data processing: Across the 500 to 700 repertoires, a later analysis counted around 80 million unique TCR beta chains, 9 million to 14 million of which were shared by at least two donors. Raw reads were error-corrected and collapsed into unique sequences with a nearest-neighbor algorithm that merged closely related sequences to remove PCR and sequencing errors. CDR3 sequences were aligned to IMGT reference sequences to assign V, D and J gene segments. Each retained sequence needed at least a six-nucleotide match to both a V gene segment and a J gene segment. Rearrangements were called productive when the CDR3 lacked stop codons and stayed in frame with V and J; all others were non-productive. Following IMGT convention, CDR3 was defined as the stretch from the second conserved V-encoded cysteine up to the conserved J-encoded phenylalanine. Sequences without an unambiguous match to a single V gene segment were excluded from the earlier analysis of 500 to 700 of the donors. An earlier analysis of 550 to 650 of the donors classified V segments as functional when productive rearrangements were above 56.7% and as segregating when the standard deviation between donors was above 5%. A statistical classification framework was built to diagnose cytomegalovirus status from the catalog of TCR beta chain sequences. V and J gene assignment, in a later analysis, came from comparing TCR nucleotide sequences with IMGT/GENE-DB human TR gene sequences. The TCRdist pipeline was used in a later analysis to assign CDR3 sequences and most-parsimonious VDJ recombination scenarios. In a later analysis, each TCR beta chain was defined by its CDR3 amino acid sequence together with its V-gene family, and reads lacking a unique V-gene family were excluded. As a way to deal with suspected cross-contamination and a sequencing artifact, a later analysis dropped roughly 600 nucleotide sequences that were highly shared and had low generation probability. In a later analysis, a clonal expansion index for each public chain was calculated from normalized within-repertoire ranks of inferred template counts. In a later analysis, generation probabilities were computed with a VDJ recombination model fitted to out-of-frame rearrangements, and the resulting probabilities were checked against IGoR. A later analysis scored TCR-TCR, TCR-HLA and TCR-CMV co-occurrence with hypergeometric tests, applying a repertoire-size bias correction to TCR pairs. In a later analysis, false discovery rates were estimated by permuting HLA or CMV assignments 20 times. A later analysis grouped co-occurring TCRs with DBSCAN, adding TCRdist sequence similarity when clustering within HLA-allele-positive subsets. Repertoires with fewer than 30,000 or more than 120,000 public chains were left out of co-occurrence clustering, as were about five repertoires with anomalous nucleotide sharing. Here the immuneACCESS table is served through TCRdb, limited to in-frame sequences with V and J called. Missing clones are a known gap in these copies; in checked studies unresolved V genes cover under half, and the rest lacks a known reason. From that table come the V and J calls and clone size; the DNA was used to work out D and trimming. The sample table holds 110,000 to 150,000 clones, of which about 80% were seen once. The ten largest clones represent 4.1% of the sample.

The paper's findings and limits, for the study overall: In a later genetic analysis, a missense DCLRE1C variant was associated with V-gene and J-gene trimming of TCR beta chains, and the association was replicated in an independent cohort. Immune exposure information for the cohort was limited to CMV serostatus. A further reported finding was that TCR beta sequences accurately predicted the HLA-A and HLA-B alleles for most subjects in the first cohort. In a later analysis, TCR association rates were found to vary across HLA loci, with the most associated TCRs seen for DRB1 alleles and the fewest for HLA-C alleles. The sequencing pipeline was judged likely to have produced a cluster of highly shared sequence variants as a technical artifact. A later analysis found that most CMV-associated TCR beta chains appeared HLA-restricted, with HLA associations seemingly driven largely by CMV exposure. Several of the top co-occurrence clusters appeared to be linked to parvovirus B19, influenza, CMV and Epstein-Barr virus, according to a later analysis. The cohort was sequenced for TCR beta chains only, and without alpha or paired-chain data the features that could be detected were limited. Most TCR sequences were observed very rarely across donors, whereas some public TCRs were present in many individuals. According to the authors, the approach could potentially be generalized to other disease states and immunological phenotypes. Specific HLA alleles were associated with more than 15,000 TCR beta sequences at a false discovery rate of 0.05 in a later analysis. In vitro tests confirmed that a few of the cytomegalovirus-associated TCR beta chains recognize cytomegalovirus antigens. The earlier analysis of some 540 of the donors excluded approximately 15 rarely observed V segments, including chromosome 9 orphons, because counts were too low. When HLA alleles, especially DR and DQ, strongly co-occurred, TCR associations were difficult to assign to individual alleles. According to a later genetic analysis, donors in an Asian-associated ancestry cluster had fewer N-insertions in productive TCRs than the approximately 630-donor mean. In a later analysis, HLA-associated TCR beta chains showed more clonal expansion and lower generation probabilities than non-associated chains that were equally common. HLA typing was unavailable for some donors at each locus, so association tests used only the typed subset. The classifier was reported to diagnose cytomegalovirus status with high specificity and sensitivity in both the original and validation cohorts. In an earlier analysis of some 500 of the donors, most TCR beta V segments appeared in productive rearrangements about 87% or about 30% of the time, broadly matching IMGT annotations. The study gave a list of some 150 TCR beta chains associated with cytomegalovirus. Presence/absence analyses assumed roughly uniform sequencing depth across donors, an assumption that may not hold. Some IMGT-functional V segments, including TRBV6-2 and TRBV6-3, could not be distinguished by the 87-base-pair reads and were therefore excluded. Linkage disequilibrium might explain the correlated functional status among segregating V segments, but an unknown experimental factor could not be ruled out.

The V end gives up 6 bases and the J end 8 bases, leaving 12 bases in the junction not matched to a gene. CDR3 length: 14 amino acids, cysteine to phenylalanine. Only the CDR3 DNA is retained, 42 bases long and in frame from the first base. Sequences SNHLY (CDR1) and FYNNEI (CDR2) are obtained from the germline V gene. The cohort was made up of approximately 700 healthy bone marrow donors. At the time of sampling, every cohort member was nominally healthy, though immune exposures that went unrecorded were likely present. The donor was CMV seropositive and belonged to the group of more than 250 seropositive cohort members. A peripheral blood sample was provided by each donor, and peripheral blood mononuclear cells were used for TCR beta sequencing. The Qiagen DNeasy Blood Extraction Kit was used to extract genomic DNA from the blood cell samples.

The chain employs TRBV2 and TRBJ1-2, with 7 bases in between that match TRBD1. The origin of this receptor is a man aged 35 to 55 in good health and CMV-seropositive. The sequencing input was PBMCs. DNA sequence: TGTGCCAGCAGACCCGACAGGGCGTATGTGGGCTACACCTTC. This translates into CASRPDRAYVGYTF.